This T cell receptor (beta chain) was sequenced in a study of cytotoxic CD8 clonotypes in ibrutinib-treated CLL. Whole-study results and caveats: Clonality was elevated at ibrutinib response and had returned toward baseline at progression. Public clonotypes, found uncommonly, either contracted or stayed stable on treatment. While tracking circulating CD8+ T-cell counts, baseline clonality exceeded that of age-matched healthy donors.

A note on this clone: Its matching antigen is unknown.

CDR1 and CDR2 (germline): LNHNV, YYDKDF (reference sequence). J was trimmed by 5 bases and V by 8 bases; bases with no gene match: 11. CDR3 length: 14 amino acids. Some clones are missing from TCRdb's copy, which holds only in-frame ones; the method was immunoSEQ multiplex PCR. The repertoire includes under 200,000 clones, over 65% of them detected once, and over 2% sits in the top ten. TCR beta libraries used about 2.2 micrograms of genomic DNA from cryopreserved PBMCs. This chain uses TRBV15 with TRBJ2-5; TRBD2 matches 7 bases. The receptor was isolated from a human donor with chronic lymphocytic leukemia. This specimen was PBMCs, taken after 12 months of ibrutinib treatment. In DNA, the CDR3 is TGTGCCACCTCAGGGCCGGGGGGTGGCGAGACCCAGTACTTC. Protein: CATSGPGGGETQYF. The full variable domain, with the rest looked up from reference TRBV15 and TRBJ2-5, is DAMVIQNPRYQVTQFGKPVTLSCSQTLNHNVMYWYQQKSSQAPKLLFHYYDKDFNNEADTPDNFQSRRPNTSFCFLDIRSPGLGDTAMYLCATSGPGGGETQYFGPGTRLLVL.